This passage covers 21 T cell receptor beta chains from one sample sequenced in a study of T-cell reconstitution after alpha-beta-depleted transplantation in children. This sample's TCRbeta library carried unique molecular identifier barcodes. TCRdb fed the PCR reads into MiXCR, producing one record per CDR3 protein. The data hold about 490,000 distinct CDR3 sequences, with under 12% observed a single time. The sample consisted of PBMCs, taken before TCRalphabeta/CD19-depleted stem cell transplant. These receptors were collected from a child aged 2 to 10 with inherited bone marrow failure, due to receive a stem cell transplant.

This clonotype was detected only a few times. J is TRBJ2-7 and V is TRBV6-5, with D unresolved. CDR1 is MNHEY and CDR2 is SVGAGI in the germline V gene. The CDR3 extends over 14 amino acids. The ends were cut back, 2 bases at V and 2 bases at J, with 10 bases in the middle. CDR3 nucleotide sequence: TGTGCCAGCAGTTACGACCCGGTTACCTACGAGCAGTACTTC. This translates into CASSYDPVTYEQYF.

This clonotype was recorded a few times. The rearrangement joins TRBV11-2 to TRBJ2-7; 13 nucleotides agree with TRBD2. CDR1 is SGHAT, CDR2 FQNNGV, per germline. The CDR3 loop spans 14 amino acids. Losses at the gene ends were 1 base for V and 12 bases for J; bases not matched to a gene: 6. The CDR3 coding sequence is TGTGCCAGCAGCTTAGGGACTAGCGGGAGCCCTCGGTACTTC. It codes for CASSLGTSGSPRYF.

V gene TRBV5-6 combines with J gene TRBJ2-7, with 13 bases matching TRBD2. This CDR3 has 17 residues. Germline CDR1 is SGHDT and CDR2 is YYEEEE. Germline trimming cut 0 bases from V and 7 bases from J; bases unmatched to any gene: 10. The CDR3 protein is CASSLDQGTSGINEQYF. The DNA for the CDR3 is TGTGCCAGCAGCTTGGACCAGGGGACTAGCGGGATAAATGAGCAGTACTTC.

This clonotype appeared a few times. The rearrangement uses TRBV6-4 and TRBJ1-6; TRBD1 agrees at 8 bases. The J segment lost 10 bases and the V segment lost 8 bases, leaving 25 bases of the junction unmatched. The CDR3 length is 19 residues. Looked up from germline, CDR1 is MRHNA and CDR2 is SNTAGT. CDR3 sequence reads: CASGNLLSGTGWPGSPLHF. The CDR3 DNA follows: TGTGCCAGCGGTAACCTCCTTTCAGGGACAGGTTGGCCGGGGTCACCCCTCCACTTT.

This clonotype was picked up a small number of times. This chain uses TRBV20-1 with TRBJ2-2; 8 bases are shared with TRBD2. With 0 bases clipped from V and 2 bases from J, the junction kept 8 bases outside the gene matches. This CDR3 is built from 17 residues. Germline loops: CDR1 DFQATT, CDR2 SNEGSKA (reference sequence). The CDR3 coding sequence is TGCAGTGCTAGAGATTGGAGCGGGAGCGGCAACACCGGGGAGCTGTTTTTT. Its translation: CSARDWSGSGNTGELFF.

This clonotype was recorded many times. The rearrangement links TRBV15 to TRBJ2-5, with a tentative D call TRBD2 (5 bases). The CDR3 sequence is 13 residues long. CDR1 and CDR2 (germline): LNHNV, YYDKDF (reference sequence). V lost 1 base and J lost 2, with 5 bases in between. CDR3 coding DNA: TGTGCCACCAGCAGAGGACTACAAGAGACCCAGTACTTC. Residues: CATSRGLQETQYF. Variable domain in full (rest from reference TRBV15 and TRBJ2-5): DAMVIQNPRYQVTQFGKPVTLSCSQTLNHNVMYWYQQKSSQAPKLLFHYYDKDFNNEADTPDNFQSRRPNTSFCFLDIRSPGLGDTAMYLCATSRGLQETQYFGPGTRLLVL.

The chain employs TRBV19 and TRBJ1-1; no firm D call. Germline V gene data show CDR1 as LNHDA and CDR2 as SQIVND (reference sequence). The CDR3 is made up of 12 amino acids. The germline V and J ends were trimmed by 8 bases and 5 bases, with 12 bases remaining between them. Here the CDR3 reads CASRLGSTEAFF. The CDR3 coding sequence is TGTGCCAGTCGACTTGGCAGTACTGAAGCTTTCTTT.

The chain is built from TRBV28 and TRBJ2-1; 10 bases fit TRBD2. Germline values: CDR1 MDHEN, CDR2 SYDVKM. The CDR3 consists of 18 residues. The ends lost 6 bases at V and 8 bases at J; junction bases unmatched: 19. CDR3 sequence reads: CASSDVSASGRVTDEQFF. DNA of the CDR3: TGTGCCAGCAGCGATGTATCGGCTAGCGGGAGAGTTACTGATGAGCAGTTCTTC.

This clonotype was detected ten times or more. The gene calls are TRBV5-5 and TRBJ2-1; tentative D call: TRBD2 (5 bases). From germline, CDR1 is SGHKS and CDR2 YYEKEE (reference sequence). V was trimmed by 0 bases and J by 6 bases, leaving 7 bases between them. The CDR3 contains 13 residues. The CDR3 nucleotides read TGTGCCAGCAGCTTGGCGGCGGGCAATGAGCAGTTCTTC. This gives the protein CASSLAAGNEQFF. Full variable domain (rest looked up from reference TRBV5-5 and TRBJ2-1): DAGVTQSPTHLIKTRGQQVTLRCSPISGHKSVSWYQQVLGQGPQFIFQYYEKEERGRGNFPDRFSARQFPNYSSELNVNALLLGDSALYLCASSLAAGNEQFFGPGTRLTVL.

This clonotype occurred once. This may be a read error, as it is one base from a much larger clone. The rearrangement uses TRBV15 and TRBJ2-1, with TRBD1 matching 8 bases. This CDR3 has 14 amino acids. The J segment lost 7 bases and the V segment lost 5 bases, leaving 7 bases of the junction unmatched. Germline V gene lookup returns CDR1 LNHNV and CDR2 YYDKDF (reference sequence). Here the CDR3 DNA reads TGTGCCACCAGCCCCTGGACAGGGTGGAATGAGCAGTTCTTC. Protein sequence: CATSPWTGWNEQFF.

This chain joins TRBV23-1 and TRBJ1-5; D perhaps matches TRBD1 (5 bases). TRBV23-1 is recorded as an ORF, its role being uncertain. This CDR3 region has 15 residues. Trimming removed 0 bases at V and 7 bases at J, with 13 bases between. The CDR3 region has the DNA TGCGCCAGCAGTCAATCGCTCTCAGGGATGCAGCCCCAGCATTTT. Its translation: CASSQSLSGMQPQHF.

This clonotype was counted only a few times. The DNA of the CDR3 is TGTGCCAGTAGTACGCACAGCACGGCGGATACGCAGTATTTT. It encodes CASSTHSTADTQYF. The genes are TRBV19 and TRBJ2-3; no definite D call. The CDR3 has 14 residues. CDR1 and CDR2 (germline): LNHDA, SQIVND (reference sequence). Trimming took off 4 bases at V and 6 bases at J, with 14 bases between the two ends. Filled out from reference TRBV19 and TRBJ2-3, the complete variable domain reads DGGITQSPKYLFRKEGQNVTLSCEQNLNHDAMYWYRQDPGQGLRLIYYSQIVNDFQKGDIAEGYSVSREKKESFPLTVTSAQKNPTAFYLCASSTHSTADTQYFGPGTRLTVL.

Regarding this clonotype: This may be a read error: a much more frequent sequence differs by one nucleotide. This chain joins TRBV10-3 and TRBJ1-5, with TRBD1 identical over 7 bases. This CDR3 comprises 14 residues. Germline assignment: CDR1 ENHRY and CDR2 SYGVKD. V lost 4 bases and J lost 0; bases outside the gene matches: 0. CDR3 loop: CAISGQGSNQPQHF. The CDR3 region has the DNA TGTGCCATCAGTGGACAGGGTAGCAATCAGCCCCAGCATTTT.

This clonotype was picked up many times. The chain links TRBV12-3 or TRBV12-4 to TRBJ2-5; TRBD1 or TRBD2 may be the D gene (6 bases each). V was clipped by 7 bases and J by 4 bases, with 16 bases between them. The CDR3 extends over 14 amino acids. As DNA, the CDR3 is TGTGCCAGCACCGTACGGGGGCTCAGAGAGACCCAGTACTTC. Protein: CASTVRGLRETQYF.

This clonotype was seen ten or more times. The chain links TRBV7-8 to TRBJ2-7; D tentatively fits TRBD1 or TRBD2 (5 bases each). Trimming removed 1 base at V and 5 bases at J, with 12 bases between. Germline assignment: CDR1 SGHVS and CDR2 FQNEAQ. CDR3 length: 14 amino acids. CDR3 coding DNA: TGTGCCAGCAGCTTAGTGAGGGGATGGGACGAGCAGTACTTC. As protein: CASSLVRGWDEQYF.

About this clonotype: A much bigger clone sits one base away, suggesting this may be a read error. The rearrangement links TRBV20-1 to TRBJ2-1; 9 nucleotides line up with TRBD2. This CDR3 region has 13 residues. Germline CDR1 is DFQATT and CDR2 is SNEGSKA (reference sequence). Germline trimming cut 8 bases from V and 8 bases from J; bases unmatched to any gene: 10. The CDR3 DNA reads as TGCAGTCCGAGGACTAGCGCGAGCTATGAGCAGTTCTTC. This sequence encodes CSPRTSASYEQFF.

This clonotype occurred many times. J is TRBJ2-3 and V is TRBV12-3 or TRBV12-4; no reliable D call. The CDR3 has 14 amino acids. V lost 1 base and J lost 4, with 9 bases in between. CDR3 region: CASSLDPWADTQYF. The DNA of the CDR3 is TGTGCCAGCAGTTTAGACCCCTGGGCAGATACGCAGTATTTT.

Details on this clonotype: Mismatch with germline at one junction end may stem from a read error. The CDR3 DNA reads as TGCGCCAGGGGACGAGAAGGGTGCTCCTCCGAGCAGTACTTC. Protein: CARGREGCSSEQYF. The V and J genes are TRBV23-1 and TRBJ2-7; D assignment may be TRBD1 or TRBD2 (5 bases each). TRBV23-1 is an ORF for which the function is uncertain. The CDR3 totals 14 residues.

Many counts were recorded for this clonotype. V and J are TRBV28 and TRBJ2-5, with 15 bases lining up with TRBD2. The CDR3 is 18 residues long. In germline, CDR1 is MDHEN, CDR2 SYDVKM. V gave up 8 bases and J gave up 7 bases; unmatched junction bases: 17. The CDR3 sequence: CASRPGTSGRTLIGTQYF. The CDR3 nucleotides read TGTGCCAGCCGACCCGGGACTAGCGGGAGGACCCTTATAGGGACCCAGTACTTC.

This clonotype was detected a few times. V and J are TRBV20-1 and TRBJ2-7; tentatively, D is TRBD1 or TRBD2 (5 bases each). From germline, CDR1 is DFQATT and CDR2 SNEGSKA (reference sequence). The CDR3 extends over 12 amino acids. Trimming left V 6 bases short and J 2 bases short, with 11 bases between. The CDR3 region is CSATRQTYEQYF. In nucleotides, the CDR3 is TGCAGTGCAACTAGACAGACCTACGAGCAGTACTTC.

This clonotype was picked up one time. A read error may account for a junction end that differs from germline. The genes are TRBV7-6 and TRBJ2-7; 12 positions match TRBD2. There are 15 residues in the CDR3. Germline-derived CDR1 and CDR2 are SGHVS and FNYEAQ. CDR3 amino acids: CASSSLTSGSYEQYF. CDR3 sequence (DNA): TGTGCCAGTAGCTCCCTGACTAGCGGGAGCTACGAGCAGTACTTC.